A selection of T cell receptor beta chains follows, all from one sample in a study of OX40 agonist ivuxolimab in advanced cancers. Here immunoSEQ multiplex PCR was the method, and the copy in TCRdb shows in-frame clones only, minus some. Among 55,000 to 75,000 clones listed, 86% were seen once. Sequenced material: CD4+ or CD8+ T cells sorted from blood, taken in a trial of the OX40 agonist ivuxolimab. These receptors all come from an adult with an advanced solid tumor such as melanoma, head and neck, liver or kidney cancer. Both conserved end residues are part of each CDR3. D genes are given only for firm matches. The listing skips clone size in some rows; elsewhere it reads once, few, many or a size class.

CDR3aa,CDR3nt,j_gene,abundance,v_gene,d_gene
CASMRDPGEKLFF,TGCGCCAGCATGCGAGATCCGGGTGAAAAACTGTTTTTT,TRBJ1-4,.,TRBV5-1,.
CASSRTSSGANVLTF,TGTGCCAGCAGCCGGACGTCCTCTGGGGCCAACGTCCTGACTTTC,TRBJ2-6,.,TRBV11-1,.
CASSAGYTEAFF,TGCGCCAGCAGCGCGGGTTACACTGAAGCTTTCTTT,TRBJ1-1,once,TRBV5-1,.
CASSFAAGAETQYF,TGTGCCAGCAGCTTCGCAGCGGGGGCGGAGACCCAGTACTTC,TRBJ2-5,.,TRBV11-2,TRBD2
CASSRGNQANQPQHF,TGTGCCAGTAGTAGGGGGAACCAGGCAAATCAGCCCCAGCATTTT,TRBJ1-5,.,TRBV19,.
CATSRDIAGETQYF,TGTGCCACCAGCAGAGATATTGCGGGAGAGACCCAGTACTTC,TRBJ2-5,.,TRBV15,.
CASSSTGTQETQYF,TGCGCCAGCAGCTCGACAGGGACCCAAGAGACCCAGTACTTC,TRBJ2-5,.,TRBV5-1,TRBD1
CASSVETETQYF,TGTGCCAGCAGTGTGGAGACGGAGACCCAGTACTTC,TRBJ2-5,.,TRBV2,.
CASRASVATNEKLFF,TGTGCCAGCAGAGCTTCAGTTGCAACTAATGAAAAACTGTTTTTT,TRBJ1-4,.,TRBV7-2,.
CASSSRSGQGYTF,TGTGCCAGCAGCTCCCGATCCGGACAAGGCTACACCTTC,TRBJ1-2,.,TRBV7-3,.
CASSHAPVLSGNTIYF,TGCGCCAGCAGCCACGCGCCTGTCCTGTCCGGAAACACCATATATTTT,TRBJ1-3,.,TRBV4-1,.
CASGLAGTGVGDTQYF,TGTGCTAGTGGTTTGGCCGGGACAGGGGTTGGGGATACGCAGTATTTT,TRBJ2-3,.,TRBV12-5,TRBD1
CASSKRGGGSYNEQFF,TGTGCCAGCAGTAAGAGGGGGGGCGGTTCCTACAATGAGCAGTTCTTC,TRBJ2-1,.,TRBV2,.
CASTGLAGGYNEQFF,TGTGCCAGCACGGGACTAGCGGGAGGGTACAATGAGCAGTTCTTC,TRBJ2-1,.,TRBV19,TRBD2
CASTLNSYNEQFF,TGTGCCAGCACCCTTAACTCCTACAATGAGCAGTTCTTC,TRBJ2-1,.,TRBV7-9,.
CASSPRTDRTEAFF,TGTGCCAGCAGCCCGAGGACAGATCGGACTGAAGCTTTCTTT,TRBJ1-1,once,TRBV7-2,.
CASSFAGGGSSYNEQFF,TGTGCCAGCAGCTTCGCGGGCGGCGGGAGTTCCTACAATGAGCAGTTCTTC,TRBJ2-1,.,TRBV7-3,TRBD2
CASSFRVYEQYF,TGTGCCAGCAGTTTTAGGGTCTACGAGCAGTACTTC,TRBJ2-7,.,TRBV6-1,.
CAISTGTAFQETQYF,TGTGCCATCAGTACCGGGACGGCGTTCCAAGAGACCCAGTACTTC,TRBJ2-5,.,TRBV10-3,.
CASSQSSYEQYF,TGTGCCAGCAGCCAAAGCTCCTACGAGCAGTACTTC,TRBJ2-7,.,TRBV7-9,.
CASSTGLAGGETQYF,TGTGCCAGCAGCACAGGACTAGCGGGAGGGGAGACCCAGTACTTC,TRBJ2-5,few,TRBV7-3,TRBD2
CATSSSTGTSRETQYF,TGTGCCACCAGCAGCTCAACCGGGACTAGCCGGGAGACCCAGTACTTC,TRBJ2-5,.,TRBV15,TRBD2
CAVKPTGGNEQFF,TGTGCCGTCAAACCGACAGGGGGCAATGAGCAGTTCTTC,TRBJ2-1,.,TRBV19,TRBD1
CASSFGTSRGGELFF,TGTGCCAGCAGTTTCGGGACTAGTCGAGGCGGGGAGCTGTTTTTT,TRBJ2-2,.,TRBV7-3,TRBD2
CASSRGLANTDTQYF,TGTGCCAGTAGTAGGGGACTAGCGAACACAGATACGCAGTATTTT,TRBJ2-3,once,TRBV19,TRBD2
CASTTTGVSRTEAFF,TGTGCCAGCACAACGACAGGTGTTTCTCGGACTGAAGCTTTCTTT,TRBJ1-1,few,TRBV28,.
CASNRLATRATQYF,TGTGCCAGCAACCGACTAGCTACGCGAGCTACGCAGTATTTT,TRBJ2-3,.,TRBV2,TRBD2
CASSLRTDYEQYF,TGTGCCAGCAGCCTTCGGACAGACTACGAGCAGTACTTC,TRBJ2-7,many,TRBV11-2,.
CASSLGSEQYF,TGTGCCAGCAGCTTAGGATCCGAGCAGTACTTC,TRBJ2-7,few,TRBV11-2,.
CAWSPLGQGYEQYF,TGTGCCTGGAGCCCCCTGGGACAGGGATACGAGCAGTACTTC,TRBJ2-7,.,TRBV30,TRBD1
CASRTGGRYNEQFF,TGTGCCAGCAGAACAGGGGGCAGGTACAATGAGCAGTTCTTC,TRBJ2-1,.,TRBV7-9,TRBD1
CASSLGGQGARGNTEAFF,TGTGCCAGCAGCTTAGGGGGACAGGGGGCGCGGGGGAACACTGAAGCTTTCTTT,TRBJ1-1,.,TRBV7-6,TRBD1
CASSRNRETGELFF,TGTGCCAGTAGTCGAAACAGGGAGACCGGGGAGCTGTTTTTT,TRBJ2-2,medium-sized,TRBV19,.
CASSLDLTGTAYYEQYF,TGCGCCAGCAGCTTGGACCTTACCGGGACAGCGTACTACGAGCAGTACTTC,TRBJ2-7,.,TRBV5-1,TRBD1
CARSLGQDFNSNQPQHF,TGTGCCAGAAGCTTAGGACAGGACTTCAATAGCAATCAGCCCCAGCATTTT,TRBJ1-5,.,TRBV7-5,.
CASSVEGSLNTEAFF,TGTGCCAGCAGCGTAGAAGGTTCTCTGAACACTGAAGCTTTCTTT,TRBJ1-1,.,TRBV9,.
CASSEGGSRDEQFF,TGTGCCAGCAGCGAGGGCGGGAGTAGGGATGAGCAGTTCTTC,TRBJ2-1,.,TRBV9,TRBD2
CAISESNAGTNNYGYTF,TGTGCCATCAGTGAGTCGAACGCGGGAACAAATAACTATGGCTACACCTTC,TRBJ1-2,.,TRBV10-3,.
CATSRATRKEQYF,TGTGCCACCAGCAGAGCCACCCGAAAGGAGCAGTACTTC,TRBJ2-7,.,TRBV15,.
CASRGITGREEEDTQYF,TGTGCCAGCAGGGGGATAACAGGACGGGAGGAGGAGGATACGCAGTATTTT,TRBJ2-3,.,TRBV19,.
CASRYGDGYTF,TGTGCCAGCCGGTACGGGGATGGCTACACCTTC,TRBJ1-2,.,TRBV2,.
CASRRDLLSGANVLTF,TGTGCCAGTAGAAGGGATCTCCTCTCTGGGGCCAACGTCCTGACTTTC,TRBJ2-6,.,TRBV19,.
CAWSRGQETQYF,TGTGCCTGGAGCAGGGGGCAAGAGACCCAGTACTTC,TRBJ2-5,.,TRBV30,TRBD1
CASSLIWEGPGELFF,TGTGCCAGCAGCTTAATCTGGGAGGGCCCCGGGGAGCTGTTTTTT,TRBJ2-2,.,TRBV7-8,TRBD2
CATSRGLAGDTDTQYF,TGTGCCACCAGCAGAGGGCTAGCGGGAGACACAGATACGCAGTATTTT,TRBJ2-3,.,TRBV15,TRBD2
CASSLSGTGPLEQYF,TGTGCCAGCAGCCTCTCCGGGACTGGACCTTTAGAGCAGTACTTC,TRBJ2-7,.,TRBV9,.
CASSLKGAGANYGYTF,TGCGCCAGCAGCTTGAAGGGGGCCGGAGCTAACTATGGCTACACCTTC,TRBJ1-2,.,TRBV5-1,TRBD1
CASSLYTGEQETQYF,TGTGCCAGCAGCTTGTATACGGGAGAGCAAGAGACCCAGTACTTC,TRBJ2-5,.,TRBV5-5,.
CASSQGTVYEQYF,TGCGCCAGCAGCCAAGGGACAGTCTACGAGCAGTACTTC,TRBJ2-7,.,TRBV4-1,.